This T cell receptor beta chain is drawn from a study of T cells expressing NK-cell markers. Study summary: It was from sorted CD3+CD56+NKG2C+, CD3+CD56+NKG2C- and CD3+CD56-NKG2C+ T cells that TCR beta repertoires came.

Concerning this clonotype: The antigen is unknown.

The CDR3 spans 14 residues. Germline V gene sequence: CDR1 SGDLS, CDR2 YYNGEE. Study-level points and caveats: Of CD8+ T cells, roughly 1.0-8% belonged to dominant NKG2C+ clonotypes in roughly six donors. The same clonotypes also predominated in the CD3+CD56-NKG2C+ fraction of several donors.

TCRdb reanalyzed the 5' RACE reads and collapses them to one entry per CDR3 protein, without DNA. This repertoire includes 350,000 to 400,000 distinct CDR3 sequences. The TCR originated in a woman aged 45-59 years in good health. The rearrangement joins TRBV9 to TRBJ1-5. Input material: blood T cells: a sorted CD56 or NKG2C T cell subset, CD4+ or CD8+ T cells, or bulk PBMC T cells (not recorded which). CDR3 residues: CASSPRGVNQPQHF.